This is a list of T cell receptor beta chains from one sample in a study of shared clonotypes between healthy human individuals. Libraries were prepared by immunoSEQ multiplex PCR; TCRdb keeps only in-frame clonotypes and omits some of them. The table shows a few million clones, with around 94% occurring only once. The sequencing input was naive CD4+ T cells sorted from blood. The receptors were gathered from a man aged 18 to 29 in good health. CDR3s include the opening cysteine and the closing phenylalanine or tryptophan. D genes are given only for firm matches. Not all rows give a size; the values are once, few, many and, for expanded clones, a class.

d_gene	j_gene	v_gene	abundance	len	CDR3aa	CDR3nt
NA	TRBJ1-2	TRBV7-2	NA	15	CASSLNPGAGYGYTF	TGTGCCAGCAGCCTAAATCCGGGGGCGGGCTATGGCTACACCTTC
NA	TRBJ1-1	TRBV30	NA	13	CAWSVLEDTEAFF	TGTGCCTGGAGTGTACTGGAAGACACTGAAGCTTTCTTT
NA	TRBJ2-7	TRBV19	NA	11	CASSIGSEQYF	TGTGCCAGTAGTATCGGGAGTGAGCAGTACTTC
TRBD2	TRBJ2-3	TRBV4-1	NA	21	CASSQESLAGGLSSSTDTQYF	TGCGCCAGCAGCCAAGAAAGTCTGGCGGGGGGCCTCTCATCTAGCACAGATACGCAGTATTTT
NA	TRBJ1-2	TRBV14	NA	17	CASSQGIYSGAGYGYTF	TGTGCCAGCAGCCAAGGAATATACTCCGGCGCAGGGTATGGCTACACCTTC
TRBD2	TRBJ2-1	TRBV29-1	NA	16	CSVVRPLAGSYNEQFF	TGCAGCGTTGTAAGGCCCCTAGCGGGGTCCTACAATGAGCAGTTCTTC
TRBD2	TRBJ2-2	TRBV30	NA	13	CAWSWEGPGELFF	TGTGCCTGGAGTTGGGAGGGGCCCGGGGAGCTGTTTTTT
NA	TRBJ1-1	TRBV6-1	NA	15	CASSRHGALNTEAFF	TGTGCCAGCAGCCGACATGGGGCTTTGAACACTGAAGCTTTCTTT
NA	TRBJ1-5	TRBV10-3	NA	14	CAIAKDLGDQPQHF	TGTGCCATAGCCAAGGACCTAGGGGATCAGCCCCAGCATTTT
NA	TRBJ1-5	TRBV30	NA	12	CAWSDRDQPQHF	TGTGCCTGGAGCGACAGAGATCAGCCCCAGCATTTT
TRBD2	TRBJ2-5	TRBV9	NA	15	CASSAAGGFKETQYF	TGTGCCAGCAGCGCAGCGGGAGGGTTTAAAGAGACCCAGTACTTC
NA	TRBJ1-6	TRBV6-5	NA	14	CASSYLQPWSPLHF	TGTGCCAGCAGTTACTTACAGCCGTGGTCACCCCTCCACTTT
TRBD1	TRBJ2-3	TRBV10-3	NA	15	CAISEPIRTGDTQYF	TGTGCCATCAGTGAGCCTATCCGGACAGGAGATACGCAGTATTTT
NA	TRBJ2-3	TRBV11-1	NA	16	CASSLWTSARPDTQYF	TGTGCCAGCAGCTTATGGACTTCGGCTCGACCAGATACGCAGTATTTT
NA	TRBJ1-6	TRBV30	NA	13	CAWSGGARSPLHF	TGTGCCTGGAGTGGGGGGGCGCGCTCACCCCTCCACTTT
NA	TRBJ2-7	TRBV27	NA	16	CASSLSSSLSSYEQYF	TGTGCCAGCAGTTTATCTAGCTCCCTGAGCTCCTACGAGCAGTACTTC
TRBD1	TRBJ1-5	TRBV7-2	NA	15	CASSLATGGGQPQHF	TGTGCCAGCAGCTTAGCGACAGGGGGCGGTCAGCCCCAGCATTTT
TRBD1	TRBJ2-7	TRBV5-1	NA	14	CASSLRDRGYEQYF	TGCGCCAGCAGCTTGAGGGACAGGGGCTACGAGCAGTACTTC
NA	TRBJ1-4	TRBV5-5	once	14	CASSSPGPAEKLFF	TGTGCCAGCAGCTCCCCGGGCCCCGCGGAAAAACTGTTTTTT
NA	TRBJ2-7	TRBV30	once	13	CAWSGWQGNEQYF	TGTGCCTGGAGTGGGTGGCAGGGGAACGAGCAGTACTTC
TRBD2	TRBJ2-3	TRBV5-1	NA	18	CASSWRGTSGTSTDTQYF	TGCGCCAGCAGTTGGAGGGGGACTAGCGGGACCAGCACAGATACGCAGTATTTT
NA	TRBJ1-3	TRBV30	NA	15	CAWSALGSSGNTIYF	TGTGCCTGGAGCGCCCTCGGGAGCTCTGGAAACACCATATATTTT
NA	TRBJ1-1	TRBV5-1	few	14	CASSLEQGRTEAFF	TGCGCCAGCAGCTTGGAACAGGGAAGGACTGAAGCTTTCTTT
NA	TRBJ1-6	TRBV5-5	NA	16	CASSLPGQVANSPLHF	TGTGCCAGCAGCTTACCAGGCCAGGTAGCGAATTCACCCCTCCACTTT
NA	TRBJ2-3	TRBV30	NA	16	CAWSVGGQKLTDTQYF	TGTGCCTGGAGTGTCGGGGGACAGAAACTAACAGATACGCAGTATTTT
NA	TRBJ1-2	TRBV6-6	NA	14	CASSYIGGPDGYTF	TGTGCCAGCAGTTACATCGGGGGGCCAGATGGCTACACCTTC
TRBD2	TRBJ2-1	TRBV30	NA	18	CAWSVAGAPTLGYNEQFF	TGTGCCTGGAGTGTAGCGGGGGCGCCCACTTTGGGTTACAATGAGCAGTTCTTC
NA	TRBJ2-2	TRBV5-1	NA	15	CASSLVGLNTGELFF	TGCGCCAGCAGCTTGGTAGGCCTGAACACCGGGGAGCTGTTTTTT
TRBD1	TRBJ2-7	TRBV10-3	NA	14	CAISTGTGGVEQYF	TGTGCCATCAGTACCGGGACAGGGGGCGTCGAGCAGTACTTC
NA	TRBJ1-6	TRBV11-1	NA	14	CASSPGTSNSPLHF	TGTGCCAGCAGCCCCGGGACTTCTAATTCACCCCTCCACTTT
TRBD1	TRBJ1-5	TRBV9	NA	16	CASSVGTGNLNQPQHF	TGTGCCAGCAGCGTAGGGACAGGGAACCTAAATCAGCCCCAGCATTTT
NA	TRBJ2-7	TRBV18	NA	15	CASSPGGQGLYEQYF	TGTGCCAGCTCACCCGGTGGGCAGGGGCTGTACGAGCAGTACTTC
TRBD1	TRBJ1-2	TRBV4-2	few	13	CASSPQGDYGYTF	TGTGCCAGCAGCCCACAGGGGGACTATGGCTACACCTTC
NA	TRBJ2-7	TRBV7-2	NA	13	CASSLAWTNEQYF	TGTGCCAGCAGCTTAGCCTGGACTAATGAGCAGTACTTC
NA	TRBJ1-2	TRBV5-4	NA	17	CASSLGTPTFSNYGYTF	TGTGCCAGCAGCCTCGGGACACCAACCTTTTCTAACTATGGCTACACCTTC
TRBD1	TRBJ1-5	TRBV15	NA	16	CATSRWETGGLQPQHF	TGTGCCACCAGCAGATGGGAGACAGGGGGGTTACAGCCCCAGCATTTT
NA	TRBJ1-3	TRBV5-1	NA	14	CASSVGNSGNTIYF	TGCGCCAGCAGCGTGGGGAACTCTGGAAACACCATATATTTT
NA	TRBJ2-1	TRBV5-6	NA	15	CASSSSSTPYNEQFF	TGTGCCAGCAGCTCGTCTAGCACCCCCTACAATGAGCAGTTCTTC
NA	TRBJ2-1	TRBV11-2	NA	15	CASSLVRMRGHEQFF	TGTGCCAGCAGCTTAGTGCGTATGCGGGGCCATGAGCAGTTCTTC
NA	TRBJ2-4	TRBV6-6	NA	14	CASRPNSDINIQYF	TGTGCCAGCAGGCCGAATTCCGACATAAACATTCAGTACTTC